The entry below describes one T cell receptor (beta chain). V shed 0 bases and J shed 1 base, with 10 bases lying between them. Per germline, CDR1 SGDLS and CDR2 YYNGEE. This CDR3 spans 15 amino acids. The data were produced by immunoSEQ multiplex PCR, yet TCRdb's version contains in-frame clones alone and is incomplete. The data show approximately 530,000 clones, approximately 95% seen once. This entry belongs to a study of shared clonotypes between healthy human individuals. CD4+ cells yielded CD45RA+ naive and CD45RA-negative memory subsets. The J gene is TRBJ1-1, the V gene TRBV9, with a weak D call TRBD1 (6 bases). Source material: naive CD4+ T cells sorted from blood. Documented subset: CD45RA+ positively selected. This receptor was taken from a woman aged 30 to 39 in good health. Here the CDR3 DNA reads TGTGCCAGCAGCGTAGGGACAGTTCGGAACACTGAAGCTTTCTTT. This gives the protein CASSVGTVRNTEAFF. Based on the CDR3 plus reference TRBV9 and TRBJ1-1, the full variable domain is DSGVTQTPKHLITATGQRVTLRCSPRSGDLSVYWYQQSLDQGLQFLIQYYNGEERAKGNILERFSAQQFPDLHSELNLSSLELGDSALYFCASSVGTVRNTEAFFGQGTRLTVV.